These T cell receptor beta chains were read from a single sample in a study of OX40 agonist ivuxolimab in advanced cancers. Clones were sequenced by immunoSEQ multiplex PCR, and TCRdb holds only the in-frame ones, with some missing. The sample lists under 100,000 clones; roughly nine tenths were seen once. The material sequenced was CD4+ or CD8+ T cells sorted from blood, taken in a trial of the OX40 agonist ivuxolimab. These receptors originate from an adult with an advanced solid tumor such as melanoma, head and neck, liver or kidney cancer. CDR3s include the opening cysteine and the closing phenylalanine or tryptophan. The D gene is left open where the match is weak. The listing skips clone size in some rows; elsewhere it reads once, few, many or a size class.

D	size	V	J	CDR3	DNA
TRBD1	.	TRBV30	TRBJ2-2	CAWWDSLRRGRTGELFF	TGTGCCTGGTGGGACAGCTTACGACGGGGTAGGACCGGGGAGCTGTTTTTT
.	.	TRBV6-1	TRBJ2-7	CASSVEATYEQYF	TGTGCCAGCAGTGTTGAAGCAACCTACGAGCAGTACTTC
.	.	TRBV5-4	TRBJ2-3	CASSLAGGGTVGDTQYF	TGTGCCAGCAGCTTGGCCGGAGGGGGGACCGTGGGAGATACGCAGTATTTT
TRBD2	.	TRBV5-6	TRBJ2-5	CASSLVGGKTQYF	TGTGCCAGCAGCTTGGTGGGGGGGAAGACCCAGTACTTC
TRBD2	.	TRBV6-6	TRBJ2-2	CASRLAGDSTGELFF	TGTGCCAGCAGACTAGCGGGAGACAGCACCGGGGAGCTGTTTTTT
TRBD1	.	TRBV4-3	TRBJ2-1	CASSQRQGNEQFF	TGCGCCAGCAGCCAACGACAGGGCAATGAGCAGTTCTTC
TRBD1	.	TRBV29-1	TRBJ2-3	CSGEQGSTDTRYF	TGCAGCGGGGAACAGGGGTCGACAGATACGCGGTATTTT
TRBD2	.	TRBV19	TRBJ2-1	CASRTWGGKGVPDEQFF	TGTGCCAGTAGGACCTGGGGGGGGAAAGGTGTCCCCGATGAGCAGTTCTTC
.	.	TRBV21-1	TRBJ1-2	CASSTYTGGDGNGYTF	TGTGCCAGCAGCACTTATACAGGGGGCGATGGAAATGGCTACACCTTC
.	once	TRBV27	TRBJ2-5	CASSLKGFQGETQYF	TGTGCCAGCAGTTTGAAAGGGTTCCAAGGAGAGACCCAGTACTTC
.	few	TRBV19	TRBJ1-4	CASSIGRKKLFF	TGTGCCAGTAGTATTGGGCGTAAAAAACTGTTTTTT
TRBD1	.	TRBV7-8	TRBJ2-3	CASSYRTGAGSTDTQYF	TGTGCCAGCAGCTACAGGACAGGGGCTGGGAGCACAGATACGCAGTATTTT
.	.	TRBV5-6	TRBJ1-1	CASSLGRFSNTEAFF	TGTGCCAGCAGCTTGGGGAGGTTCTCGAACACTGAAGCTTTCTTT
.	.	TRBV4-3	TRBJ2-1	CASSLEEEAPQFF	TGCGCCAGCAGCCTAGAGGAGGAGGCACCCCAGTTCTTC
TRBD1	.	TRBV19	TRBJ2-7	CASSIGGDRGFHEQYF	TGTGCCAGTAGTATAGGGGGGGACAGGGGTTTCCACGAGCAGTACTTC
.	.	TRBV6-6	TRBJ2-3	CASSTGKETDTQYF	TGTGCCAGCAGCACAGGGAAGGAGACAGATACGCAGTATTTT
.	.	TRBV5-1	TRBJ2-7	CASSLDSVSYEQYF	TGCGCCAGCAGCTTGGATAGCGTCTCTTACGAGCAGTACTTC
.	.	TRBV7-2	TRBJ2-2	CASSLVSLGTGELFF	TGTGCCAGCAGCTTAGTTAGTCTAGGAACCGGGGAGCTGTTTTTT